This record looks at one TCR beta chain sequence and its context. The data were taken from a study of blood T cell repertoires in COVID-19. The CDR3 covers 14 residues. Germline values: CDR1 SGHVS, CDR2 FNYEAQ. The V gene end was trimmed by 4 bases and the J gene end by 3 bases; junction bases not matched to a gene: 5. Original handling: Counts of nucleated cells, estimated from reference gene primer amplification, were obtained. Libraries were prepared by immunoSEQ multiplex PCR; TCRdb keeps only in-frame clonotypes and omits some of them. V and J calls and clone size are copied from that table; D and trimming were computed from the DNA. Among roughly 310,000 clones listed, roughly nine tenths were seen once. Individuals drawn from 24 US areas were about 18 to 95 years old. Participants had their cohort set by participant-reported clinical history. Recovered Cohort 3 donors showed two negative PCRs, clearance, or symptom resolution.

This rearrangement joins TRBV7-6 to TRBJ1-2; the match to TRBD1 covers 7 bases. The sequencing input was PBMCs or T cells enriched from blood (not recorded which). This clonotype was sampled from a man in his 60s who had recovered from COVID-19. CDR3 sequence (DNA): TGTGCCAGCAGCTCCGTCGACAGGGACTATGGCTACACCTTC. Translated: CASSSVDRDYGYTF.